Each of the 24 T cell receptor beta chains below was sequenced from the same sample in a study of cytomegalovirus exposure and HLA in healthy donors (dated by TCRdb to 2016 to 2017). Preparation of the library involved the immunoSEQ multiplex PCR assay. A mixture of 60 forward primers for TCR Vbeta segments and 13 reverse primers for TCR Jbeta segments was used in the multiplex PCR. TCRdb obtained this table from immuneACCESS and retained in-frame rearrangements with V and J assigned. These tables miss some clones; where compared with another copy, unresolved V genes account for less than half of the shortfall, and the remainder is unexplained. In this sample the table shows more than 140,000 clones, about 80% of which occur a single time. The ten top clones hold about 5.2% of the sample. Material: PBMCs. These receptors were obtained from a man under 40 in good health and CMV-seropositive.

The V gene is TRBV5-5, the J gene TRBJ2-3, with TRBD1 matching 7 bases. The CDR3 covers 13 residues. CDR1 and CDR2 (germline): SGHKS, YYEKEE (reference sequence). With 5 bases clipped from V and 4 bases from J, the junction kept 4 bases outside the gene matches. The chain's CDR3 is CASRQGDADTQYF. In DNA form, the CDR3 reads TGTGCCAGCAGGCAGGGGGACGCAGATACGCAGTATTTT.

The chain has TRBV11-2 and TRBJ2-5; a possible D gene is TRBD1 (6 bases). The V end lost 0 bases, the J end lost 5 bases, and 13 bases lay between the germline ends. The length of the CDR3 is 15 residues. Germline V gene data show CDR1 as SGHAT and CDR2 as FQNNGV. The CDR3 nucleotides read TGTGCCAGCAGCTTAGATGGGGGCGATACTGAGACCCAGTACTTC. The encoded protein is CASSLDGGDTETQYF.

V and J are TRBV30 and TRBJ2-1; 9 positions agree with TRBD1. The CDR3 is 14 amino acids. The germline gives CDR1 GTSNPN, CDR2 SVGIG (reference sequence). The V segment lost 2 bases and the J segment 6 bases; nucleotides outside the gene matches: 5. This CDR3 is CAWSIGQGPNEQFF. The CDR3 bases are TGTGCCTGGAGTATAGGACAGGGGCCCAATGAGCAGTTCTTC.

This chain joins TRBV6-6 and TRBJ1-3; 7 bases agree with TRBD1. This CDR3 has 15 residues. Unmatched junction bases numbered 10, after V lost 7 bases and J lost 4 bases. CDR1 is MNHNY, CDR2 SVGAGI, per germline (reference sequence). The CDR3 here is CASTTHKTGGNTIYF. CDR3 coding DNA: TGTGCCAGCACCACCCATAAGACAGGGGGAAACACCATATATTTT.

The chain uses TRBV7-2 and TRBJ1-1, with 8 bases identical to TRBD1. V lost 7 bases to trimming and J lost 7 bases; unmatched junction nucleotides: 8. CDR3 length equals 13 residues. Germline V lookup: CDR1 SGHTA, CDR2 FQGNSA. The CDR3 reads CASTIRQGLEAFF. The CDR3 coding sequence is TGTGCCAGCACTATCCGACAGGGGCTTGAAGCTTTCTTT. The full variable domain, rest sourced from reference TRBV7-2 and TRBJ1-1, is GAGVSQSPSNKVTEKGKDVELRCDPISGHTALYWYRQSLGQGLEFLIYFQGNSAPDKSGLPSDRFSAERTGGSVSTLTIQRTQQEDSAVYLCASTIRQGLEAFFGQGTRLTVV.

The V gene is TRBV25-1, the J gene TRBJ2-2; 10 positions match TRBD2. The CDR3 spans 17 residues. J was trimmed by 8 bases and V by 2 bases; bases with no gene match: 11. Germline CDR1 and CDR2: MGHDK and SYGVNS. The chain's CDR3 is CASSENRLAGASGELFF. Written as DNA, the CDR3 is TGTGCCAGCAGTGAAAATCGGCTAGCGGGGGCGTCTGGGGAGCTGTTTTTT.

CDR3 region: CASSSGLAGGPFTGELFF. CDR3 bases: TGTGCCAGCAGCTCCGGACTAGCGGGAGGGCCATTCACCGGGGAGCTGTTTTTT. The chain carries TRBV7-6 and TRBJ2-2; 15 nucleotides match TRBD2. The CDR3 is 18 residues long. Germline CDR1 and CDR2: SGHVS and FNYEAQ. Germline trimming cut 4 bases from V and 4 bases from J; bases unmatched to any gene: 7.

This chain uses TRBV19 with TRBJ1-1; no reliable D call. In germline, CDR1 is LNHDA, CDR2 SQIVND (reference sequence). This CDR3 spans 15 amino acids. V was shortened by 3 bases and J by 4 bases, with 15 bases between the two germline ends. This chain's CDR3 is CASSIPTARGTEAFF. In DNA form, the CDR3 reads TGTGCCAGTAGTATCCCTACAGCCCGGGGCACTGAAGCTTTCTTT.

The chain employs TRBV28 and TRBJ1-2; maybe TRBD1 (5 bases). Trimming removed 6 bases from V and 7 bases from J, with 15 bases in between. Per the germline V gene, CDR1 is MDHEN and CDR2 is SYDVKM. CDR3 length equals 13 residues. The chain's CDR3 is CASSLGGEVGYTF. The CDR3 nucleotides are TGTGCCAGCAGCCTCGGGGGGGAAGTTGGCTACACCTTC.

This sequence joins TRBV4-1 and TRBJ1-5; TRBD1 matches at 9 bases. The CDR3 consists of 15 residues. Germline V gives CDR1 MGHRA, CDR2 YSYEKL. The V gene end was trimmed by 6 bases and the J gene end by 7 bases; junction bases not matched to a gene: 10. The CDR3 DNA sequence: TGCGCCAGCAGTCTGGACAGGGGTTCGTGGCAGCCCCAGCATTTT. Translated, it gives CASSLDRGSWQPQHF.

The table lists this clone with a count of one. V is TRBV30 and J is TRBJ2-1, with 8 nucleotides matching TRBD2. This CDR3 has 15 amino acids. Per germline, CDR1 GTSNPN and CDR2 SVGIG (reference sequence). The V and J ends lost 0 bases and 4 bases, in that order; junction bases with no gene match: 5. CDR3 protein: CAWSVGSGSYNEQFF. For the CDR3, the DNA is TGTGCCTGGAGTGTAGGCAGCGGGAGTTACAATGAGCAGTTCTTC.

The V call is TRBV4-3, the J call TRBJ1-6; no clear D. The V gene lost 0 bases and the J gene lost 10 bases, with 13 bases spanning the gap. This CDR3 has 15 residues. Germline V gene data show CDR1 as LGHNA and CDR2 as YSLEER. Here the CDR3 reads CASSQDRRPRSPLHF. The CDR3 DNA reads as TGCGCCAGCAGCCAAGATAGAAGACCTAGGTCACCCCTCCACTTT.

This chain joins TRBV30 and TRBJ1-1; tentative D call: TRBD1 (6 bases). The CDR3 totals 14 residues. Trimming took off 0 bases at V and 2 bases at J, with 10 bases between the two ends. Germline CDR1 GTSNPN, CDR2 SVGIG (reference sequence). Here the CDR3 DNA reads TGTGCCTGGAGTGTACCAGGGGAAAACACTGAAGCTTTCTTT. The encoded protein is CAWSVPGENTEAFF.

This chain links TRBV21-1 with TRBJ1-1; the table's D call TRBD1 went unverified against the DNA. TRBV21-1 is a known pseudogene. This CDR3 comprises 16 residues. The CDR3 nucleotides are TGTGCCAGCAGCCTAAGTAGGCGACAGGTGAACACTGAAGCTTTCTTT. Protein: CASSLSRRQVNTEAFF.

The chain combines TRBV27 with TRBJ1-1; D is undetermined. The CDR3 contains 15 residues. V was clipped by 4 bases and J by 0 bases, with 12 bases between them. CDR1 and CDR2 from the germline V gene are MNHEY and SMNVEV (reference sequence). CDR3 protein: CASSWRRTMNTEAFF. The CDR3 bases are TGTGCCAGCAGTTGGAGGAGGACCATGAACACTGAAGCTTTCTTT.

V is TRBV11-2 and J is TRBJ2-5, with 12 bases identical to TRBD2. There are 16 residues in the CDR3. The V gene end was trimmed by 5 bases and the J gene end by 5 bases; junction bases not matched to a gene: 9. CDR1 and CDR2 (germline): SGHAT, FQNNGV. The chain's CDR3 is CASSPGTSGQKETQYF. CDR3 coding DNA: TGTGCCAGCAGCCCCGGGACTAGCGGGCAGAAGGAGACCCAGTACTTC.

The rearrangement uses TRBV23-1 and TRBJ1-2; unclear D gene. TRBV23-1 is an ORF; its function is uncertain. CDR3 length: 10 residues. V dropped 5 bases and J dropped 11 bases, with 9 bases sitting between them. CDR3 in amino acids: CASSCEGYTF. The CDR3 nucleotides are TGCGCCAGCAGTTGTGAGGGTTACACCTTC.

The sample holds one count of this clone. This sequence joins TRBV6-5 and TRBJ1-1; D gene uncertain. V was pared by 6 bases and J by 11 bases, with 13 bases between. CDR3 length: 11 amino acids. The germline CDR1 and CDR2 sequences are MNHEY and SVGAGI. The CDR3 DNA sequence: TGTGCCAGCAGGATTCACGCCGGGGCTTTCTTT. It is translated as CASRIHAGAFF.

V and J are TRBV4-2 and TRBJ2-1, with 8 bases fitting TRBD2. J was trimmed by 7 bases and V by 0 bases; bases with no gene match: 8. Germline values: CDR1 LGHNA, CDR2 YNFKEQ. The CDR3 runs to 16 residues. The CDR3 DNA sequence: TGTGCCAGCAGCCAAGATACCCGGGAGGGCCAAAATGAGCAGTTCTTC. Residues: CASSQDTREGQNEQFF.

The chain links TRBV10-2 to TRBJ2-7, with TRBD1 matching 10 bases. With V trimmed by 1 base and J by 0 bases, 3 bases remained unmatched. From germline, CDR1 is WSHSY and CDR2 SAAADI. The CDR3 has 16 residues. The CDR3 is CASSELGQGSSYEQYF. The DNA of the CDR3 is TGCGCCAGCAGTGAGTTGGGACAGGGGAGCTCCTACGAGCAGTACTTC.

The table lists this clone with a count of one. This chain links TRBV5-1 with TRBJ2-5; the D gene is possibly TRBD1 (6 bases). In germline, CDR1 is SGHRS, CDR2 YFSETQ. Between the trimmed V and J ends, which lost 5 bases and 5 bases, there was a span of 13 bases. CDR3 length equals 13 residues. CDR3 nucleotides: TGCGCCAGCAGATCGACAGGTCAGGAGACCCAGTACTTC. It is translated as CASRSTGQETQYF.

This rearrangement joins TRBV11-2 to TRBJ2-7; a weak D match, TRBD2 (6 bases). The CDR3 spans 15 residues. V was cut by 3 bases and J by 6 bases, with 18 bases left in between. The germline V gene has CDR1 SGHAT and CDR2 FQNNGV. As DNA, the CDR3 is TGTGCCAGCAGCTTTTCCCGGCGGGGTTCGACCGAGCAGTACTTC. This sequence encodes CASSFSRRGSTEQYF.

The J gene is TRBJ2-1, the V gene TRBV30; no firm D call. CDR3 size: 15 residues. V lost 0 bases, J lost 5 bases, and 14 bases lay in between. Germline lookup yields CDR1 GTSNPN and CDR2 SVGIG (reference sequence). CDR3 amino acids: CAWSVGQAPHNEQFF. For the CDR3, the DNA is TGTGCCTGGAGTGTAGGTCAGGCCCCCCACAATGAGCAGTTCTTC.

The chain combines TRBV2 with TRBJ2-1, with 10 bases matching TRBD1. The CDR3 consists of 13 residues. CDR1 is SNHLY and CDR2 is FYNNEI in the germline V gene. CDR3 region: CAKQGDRGNEQFF. The CDR3 nucleotides are TGTGCTAAGCAAGGGGACAGGGGCAATGAGCAGTTCTTC. The full variable domain, its missing parts supplied by reference TRBV2 and TRBJ2-1, is EPEVTQTPSHQVTQMGQEVILRCVPISNHLYFYWYRQILGQKVEFLVSFYNNEISEKSEIFDDQFSVERPDGSNFTLKIRSTKLEDSAMYFCAKQGDRGNEQFFGPGTRLTVL.